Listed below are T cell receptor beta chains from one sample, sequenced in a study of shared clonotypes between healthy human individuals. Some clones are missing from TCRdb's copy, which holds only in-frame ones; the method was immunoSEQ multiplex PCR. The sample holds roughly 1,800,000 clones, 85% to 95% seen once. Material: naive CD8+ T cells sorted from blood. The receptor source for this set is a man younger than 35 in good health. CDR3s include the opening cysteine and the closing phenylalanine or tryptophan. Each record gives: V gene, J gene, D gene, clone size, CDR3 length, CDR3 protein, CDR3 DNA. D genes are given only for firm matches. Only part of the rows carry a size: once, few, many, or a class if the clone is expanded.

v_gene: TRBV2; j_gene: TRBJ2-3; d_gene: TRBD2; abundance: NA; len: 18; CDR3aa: CASSDSAGGSILTDTQYF; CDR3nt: TGTGCCAGCAGTGATTCGGCGGGAGGGAGTATCCTAACAGATACGCAGTATTTT
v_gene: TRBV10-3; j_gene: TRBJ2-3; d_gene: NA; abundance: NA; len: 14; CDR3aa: CAISEPKDIDTQYF; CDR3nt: TGTGCCATCAGTGAGCCGAAGGATATAGATACGCAGTATTTT
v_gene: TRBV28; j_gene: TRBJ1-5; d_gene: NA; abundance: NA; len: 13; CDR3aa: CASTDYSNQPQHF; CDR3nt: TGTGCATCTACGGACTATAGCAATCAGCCCCAGCATTTT
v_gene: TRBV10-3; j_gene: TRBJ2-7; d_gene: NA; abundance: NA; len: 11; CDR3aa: CAISEDREQYF; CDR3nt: TGTGCCATCAGTGAGGACAGGGAGCAGTACTTC
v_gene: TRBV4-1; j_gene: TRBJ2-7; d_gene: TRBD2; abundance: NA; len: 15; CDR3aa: CASSQAPGTSTEQYF; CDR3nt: TGCGCCAGCAGCCAAGCCCCGGGGACTAGTACCGAGCAGTACTTC
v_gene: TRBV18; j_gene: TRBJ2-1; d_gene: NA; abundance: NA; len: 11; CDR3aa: CASSPGGEQFF; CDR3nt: TGTGCCAGCTCACCAGGTGGCGAGCAGTTCTTC
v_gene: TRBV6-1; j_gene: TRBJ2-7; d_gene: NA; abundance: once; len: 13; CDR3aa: CASSDNGMYEQYF; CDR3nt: TGTGCCAGCAGTGACAATGGGATGTACGAGCAGTACTTC
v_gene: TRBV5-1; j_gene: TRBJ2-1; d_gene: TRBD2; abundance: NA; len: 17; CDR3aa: CASSSGLAGSGYNEQFF; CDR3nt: TGCGCCAGCAGCTCGGGACTAGCGGGATCTGGCTACAATGAGCAGTTCTTC
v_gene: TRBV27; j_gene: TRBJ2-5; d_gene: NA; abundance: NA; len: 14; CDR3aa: CASSLGSAQETQYF; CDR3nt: TGTGCCAGCAGTTTAGGTTCGGCTCAAGAGACCCAGTACTTC
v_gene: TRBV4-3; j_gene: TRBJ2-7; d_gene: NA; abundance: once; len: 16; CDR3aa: CASSQDSTALRDEQYF; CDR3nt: TGCGCCAGCAGCCAAGATTCGACAGCCCTCCGGGACGAGCAGTACTTC
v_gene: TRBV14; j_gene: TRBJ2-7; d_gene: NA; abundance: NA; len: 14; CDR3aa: CASSQGGIPYEQYF; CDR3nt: TGTGCCAGCAGCCAAGGGGGGATTCCCTACGAGCAGTACTTC
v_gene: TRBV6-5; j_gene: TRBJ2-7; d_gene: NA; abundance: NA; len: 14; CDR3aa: CASRSGTATYEQYF; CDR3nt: TGTGCCAGCCGGTCCGGGACGGCCACCTACGAGCAGTACTTC
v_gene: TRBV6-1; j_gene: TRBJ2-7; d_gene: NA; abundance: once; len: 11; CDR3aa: CASSERREQYF; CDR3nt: TGTGCCAGCAGTGAACGGAGGGAGCAGTACTTC
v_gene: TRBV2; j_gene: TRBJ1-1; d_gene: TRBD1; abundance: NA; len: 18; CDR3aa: CASGGLRDRGFSDTEAFF; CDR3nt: TGTGCCAGCGGAGGACTCCGGGACAGGGGCTTTTCGGACACTGAAGCTTTCTTT
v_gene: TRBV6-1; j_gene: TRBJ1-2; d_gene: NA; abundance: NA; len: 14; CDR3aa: CASSEIWGRNGYTF; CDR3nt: TGTGCCAGCAGTGAAATATGGGGGCGAAATGGCTACACCTTC
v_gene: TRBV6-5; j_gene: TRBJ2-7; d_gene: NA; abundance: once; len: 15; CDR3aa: CASSYETGPAYEQYF; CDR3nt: TGTGCCAGCAGTTACGAAACTGGACCGGCCTACGAGCAGTACTTC
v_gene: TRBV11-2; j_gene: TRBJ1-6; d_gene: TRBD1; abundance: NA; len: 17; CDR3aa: CASSSPDRGRDNSPLHF; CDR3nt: TGTGCCAGCAGCTCCCCAGACAGGGGCAGAGATAATTCACCCCTCCACTTT
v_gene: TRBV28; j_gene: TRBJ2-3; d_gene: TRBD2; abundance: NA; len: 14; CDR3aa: CAIGEAGEADTQYF; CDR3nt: TGTGCCATCGGAGAAGCGGGGGAAGCGGATACGCAGTATTTT
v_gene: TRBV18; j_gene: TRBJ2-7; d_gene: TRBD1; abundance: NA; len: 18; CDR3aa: CASSPGETGDSITYEQYF; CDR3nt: TGTGCCAGCTCACCGGGGGAGACAGGGGATTCCATAACCTACGAGCAGTACTTC
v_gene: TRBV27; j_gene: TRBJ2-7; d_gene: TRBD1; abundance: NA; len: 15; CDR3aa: CASSDIGQGAYEQYF; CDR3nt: TGTGCCAGCAGTGACATTGGACAGGGCGCCTACGAGCAGTACTTC
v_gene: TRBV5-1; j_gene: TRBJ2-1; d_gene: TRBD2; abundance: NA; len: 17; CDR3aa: CASSPLGGGPPYNEQFF; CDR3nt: TGCGCCAGCAGCCCCCTGGGCGGGGGGCCCCCCTACAATGAGCAGTTCTTC
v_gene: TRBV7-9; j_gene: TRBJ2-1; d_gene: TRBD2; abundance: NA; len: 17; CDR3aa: CASSLRTSGVPYNEQFF; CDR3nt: TGCGCCAGCAGCCTCCGGACTAGCGGGGTCCCCTACAATGAGCAGTTCTTC
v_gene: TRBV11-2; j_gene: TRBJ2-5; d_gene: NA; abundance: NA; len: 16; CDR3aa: CASSSVGTQYQETQYF; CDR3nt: TGTGCCAGCAGCTCGGTCGGGACTCAGTACCAAGAGACCCAGTACTTC
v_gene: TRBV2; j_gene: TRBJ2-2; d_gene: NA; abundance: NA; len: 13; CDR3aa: CASSEGNTGELFF; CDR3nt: TGTGCCAGCAGCGAGGGGAACACCGGGGAGCTGTTTTTT
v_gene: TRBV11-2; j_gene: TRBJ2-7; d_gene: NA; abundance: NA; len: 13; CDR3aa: CASSLGVTYEQYF; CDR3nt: TGTGCCAGCAGCTTAGGCGTTACCTACGAGCAGTACTTC
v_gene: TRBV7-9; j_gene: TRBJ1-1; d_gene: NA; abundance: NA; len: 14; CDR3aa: CASSFGVGNTEAFF; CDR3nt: TGTGCCAGCAGCTTCGGCGTCGGGAACACTGAAGCTTTCTTT
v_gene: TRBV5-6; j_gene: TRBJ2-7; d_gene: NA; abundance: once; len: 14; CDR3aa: CASSLGQGEYEQYF; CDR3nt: TGTGCCAGCAGCTTGGGTCAGGGTGAGTACGAGCAGTACTTC
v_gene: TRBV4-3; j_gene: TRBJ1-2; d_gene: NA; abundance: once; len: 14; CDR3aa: CASSTHGQSYGYTF; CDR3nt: TGCGCCAGCAGTACCCACGGACAGAGCTATGGCTACACCTTC
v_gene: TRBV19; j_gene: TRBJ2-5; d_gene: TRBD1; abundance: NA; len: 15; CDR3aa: CASSQRDRVQETQYF; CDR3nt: TGTGCCAGTAGTCAGAGGGACAGAGTCCAAGAGACCCAGTACTTC
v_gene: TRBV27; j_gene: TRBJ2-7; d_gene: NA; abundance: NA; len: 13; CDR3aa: CASSLGLFYEQYF; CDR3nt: TGTGCCAGCAGTTTAGGATTATTCTACGAGCAGTACTTC
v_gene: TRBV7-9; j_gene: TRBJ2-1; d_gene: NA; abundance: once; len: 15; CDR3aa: CASSLVLAHHNEQFF; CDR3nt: TGTGCCAGCAGCTTAGTACTAGCCCATCACAATGAGCAGTTCTTC
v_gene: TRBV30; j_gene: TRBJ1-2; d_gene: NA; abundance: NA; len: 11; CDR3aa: CAWNGDYGYTF; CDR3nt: TGTGCCTGGAATGGGGACTATGGCTACACCTTC
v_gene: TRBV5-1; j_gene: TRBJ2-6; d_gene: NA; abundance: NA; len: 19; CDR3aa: CASSFSWWQSYSGANVLTF; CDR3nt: TGCGCCAGCAGCTTCAGCTGGTGGCAGAGCTACTCTGGGGCCAACGTCCTGACTTTC
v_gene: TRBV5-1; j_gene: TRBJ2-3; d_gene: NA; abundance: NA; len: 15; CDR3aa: CASSLEGGAPDTQYF; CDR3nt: TGCGCCAGCAGCTTAGAAGGGGGGGCACCAGATACGCAGTATTTT
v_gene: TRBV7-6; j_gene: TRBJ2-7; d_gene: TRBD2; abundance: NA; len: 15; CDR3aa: CASSLGAGGSYEQYF; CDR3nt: TGTGCCAGCAGCTTAGGGGCGGGAGGCTCCTACGAGCAGTACTTC
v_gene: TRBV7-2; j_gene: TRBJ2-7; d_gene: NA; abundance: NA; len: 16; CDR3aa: CASSFLGGGDSYEQYF; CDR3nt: TGTGCCAGCAGCTTTCTCGGTGGGGGCGACTCCTACGAGCAGTACTTC
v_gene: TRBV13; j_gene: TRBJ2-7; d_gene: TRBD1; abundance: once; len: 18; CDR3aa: CASSLEGEGTGGTYEQYF; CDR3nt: TGTGCCAGCAGCTTAGAGGGTGAAGGGACAGGGGGCACCTACGAGCAGTACTTC
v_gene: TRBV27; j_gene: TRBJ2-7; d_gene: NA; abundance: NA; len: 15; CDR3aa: CASSLRDLVGMKQYF; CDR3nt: TGTGCCAGCAGTTTAAGGGACTTAGTTGGCATGAAGCAGTACTTC
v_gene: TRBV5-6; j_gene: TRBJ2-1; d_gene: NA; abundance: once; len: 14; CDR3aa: CASSSGLFYNEQFF; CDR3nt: TGTGCCAGCAGCTCGGGACTTTTTTACAATGAGCAGTTCTTC
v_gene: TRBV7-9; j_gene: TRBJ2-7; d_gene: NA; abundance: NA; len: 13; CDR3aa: CASSHRVSYEQYF; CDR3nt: TGTGCCAGCAGCCATAGGGTCTCCTACGAGCAGTACTTC
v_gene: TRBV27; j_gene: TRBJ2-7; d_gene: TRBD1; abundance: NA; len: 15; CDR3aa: CASILSDRVDYEQYF; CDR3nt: TGTGCCAGCATCCTCTCGGACAGGGTTGACTACGAGCAGTACTTC
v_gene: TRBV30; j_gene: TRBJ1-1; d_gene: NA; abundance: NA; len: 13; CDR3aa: CAWSVMENTEAFF; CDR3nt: TGTGCCTGGAGTGTAATGGAGAACACTGAAGCTTTCTTT
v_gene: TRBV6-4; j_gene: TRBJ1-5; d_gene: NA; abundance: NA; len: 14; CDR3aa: CASSDWGLGQPQHF; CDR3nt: TGTGCCAGCAGTGACTGGGGGCTAGGTCAGCCCCAGCATTTT
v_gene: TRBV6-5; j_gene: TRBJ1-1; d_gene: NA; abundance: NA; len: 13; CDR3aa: CASSPGGEFEAFF; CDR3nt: TGTGCCAGCAGCCCCGGGGGGGAGTTTGAAGCTTTCTTT
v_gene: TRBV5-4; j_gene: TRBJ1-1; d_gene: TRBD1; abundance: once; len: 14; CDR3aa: CASSSDRGNTEAFF; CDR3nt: TGTGCCAGCAGCTCTGACAGGGGGAACACTGAAGCTTTCTTT
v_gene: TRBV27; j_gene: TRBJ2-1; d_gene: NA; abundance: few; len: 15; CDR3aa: CASSLEGSSYNEQFF; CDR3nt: TGTGCCAGCAGTTTAGAGGGAAGCTCCTACAATGAGCAGTTCTTC
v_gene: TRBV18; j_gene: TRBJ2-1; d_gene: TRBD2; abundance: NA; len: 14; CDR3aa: CASSTSGSYNEQFF; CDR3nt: TGTGCCAGCTCCACTAGCGGGTCGTACAATGAGCAGTTCTTC
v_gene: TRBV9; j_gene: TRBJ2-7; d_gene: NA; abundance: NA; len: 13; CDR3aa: CASSEGGENEQYF; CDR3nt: TGTGCCAGCAGCGAGGGGGGAGAGAACGAGCAGTACTTC
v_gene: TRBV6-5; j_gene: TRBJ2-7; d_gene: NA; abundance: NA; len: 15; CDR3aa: CASSFGLPISYEQYF; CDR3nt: TGTGCCAGCAGTTTCGGTCTCCCTATATCCTACGAGCAGTACTTC
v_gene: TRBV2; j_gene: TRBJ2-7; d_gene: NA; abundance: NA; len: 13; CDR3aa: CASTAAVSYEQYF; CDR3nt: TGTGCCAGCACGGCAGCAGTTTCCTACGAGCAGTACTTC
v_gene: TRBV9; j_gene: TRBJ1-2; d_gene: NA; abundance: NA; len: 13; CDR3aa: CASSVETGYGYTF; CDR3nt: TGTGCCAGCAGCGTAGAGACAGGCTATGGCTACACCTTC
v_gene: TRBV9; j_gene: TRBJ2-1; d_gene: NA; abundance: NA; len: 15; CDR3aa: CASSVTLIGNNEQFF; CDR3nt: TGTGCCAGCAGCGTTACTCTGATCGGGAACAATGAGCAGTTCTTC
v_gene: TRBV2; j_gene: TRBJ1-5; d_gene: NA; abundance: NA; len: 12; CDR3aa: CASSEVNQPQHF; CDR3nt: TGTGCCAGCAGTGAAGTCAATCAGCCCCAGCATTTT
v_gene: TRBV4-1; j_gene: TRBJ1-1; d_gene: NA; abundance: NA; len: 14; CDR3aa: CASSLPDTNTEAFF; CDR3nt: TGCGCCAGCAGCCTTCCCGATACGAACACTGAAGCTTTCTTT
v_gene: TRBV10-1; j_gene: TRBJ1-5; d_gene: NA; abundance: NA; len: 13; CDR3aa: CASSESGDQPQHF; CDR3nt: TGCGCCAGCAGTGAGTCGGGCGATCAGCCCCAGCATTTT